These 9 T cell receptor beta chains were all obtained from the same sample, sequenced in a study of long-term antiretroviral therapy in people with HIV. The authors ran the immunoSEQ assay, v3.0, at survey level. The data were produced by immunoSEQ multiplex PCR, yet TCRdb's version contains in-frame clones alone and is incomplete. Here the sample spans about 50,000 clones, about 86% being singletons. The specimen was unsorted PBMCs, collected 0.8 years after starting antiretroviral therapy. The receptors shown here come from a woman aged 18-35 years with HIV.

This chain uses TRBV9 with TRBJ2-1; the D gene is possibly TRBD2 (6 bases). The V gene's germline CDR1 is SGDLS and CDR2 YYNGEE. The V end lost 3 bases, the J end lost 7 bases, and 14 bases lay between the germline ends. There are 14 residues in the CDR3. For the CDR3, the DNA is TGTGCCAGCAGCGCCCGAAATGGAGGGAATGAGCAGTTCTTC. This translates into CASSARNGGNEQFF.

The chain joins TRBV27 to TRBJ2-3, with a possible D match to TRBD1 (6 bases). Deletions cut 5 bases from V and 2 bases from J, with 11 bases between. CDR1 and CDR2 (germline): MNHEY, SMNVEV (reference sequence). CDR3 length equals 14 residues. The DNA for the CDR3 is TGTGCCAGCAGTCAGGGGCCCTCCACAGATACGCAGTATTTT. Protein product: CASSQGPSTDTQYF.

V usage is TRBV15 and J usage is TRBJ1-5; D gene unclear. The length of the CDR3 is 14 residues. Deletions cut 8 bases from V and 0 bases from J, with 11 bases between. Per germline, CDR1 LNHNV and CDR2 YYDKDF (reference sequence). The CDR3 loop is CATASHYSNQPQHF. The CDR3 DNA is TGTGCCACCGCCAGCCATTATAGCAATCAGCCCCAGCATTTT.

V gene TRBV5-4 combines with J gene TRBJ2-7; D uncertain. CDR3 size: 12 residues. Germline assignment: CDR1 SGHNT and CDR2 YYREEE (reference sequence). V shed 5 bases and J shed 5 bases, with 11 bases lying between them. CDR3 in DNA: TGTGCCAGCAGTATACACCGGGACGAGCAGTACTTC. The encoded protein is CASSIHRDEQYF.

The genes are TRBV19 and TRBJ2-3; TRBD2 agrees at 7 bases. The CDR3 contains 14 residues. The germline V gene encodes CDR1 LNHDA and CDR2 SQIVND (reference sequence). V trimming: 3 bases; J trimming: 2 bases; junction bases outside the gene matches: 2. The CDR3 loop is CASSIRLATDTQYF. In DNA, the CDR3 is TGTGCCAGTAGTATTCGACTAGCCACAGATACGCAGTATTTT.

V is TRBV6-5 and J is TRBJ2-7, with a possible D match to TRBD1 (6 bases). The CDR3 is 13 amino acids. The germline V gene encodes CDR1 MNHEY and CDR2 SVGAGI. Between the trimmed V and J ends, which lost 7 bases and 10 bases, there was a span of 20 bases. The DNA of the CDR3 is TGTGCCAGCACTCCAGAAGGGGGTATCCGCCAGTACTTC. Its protein product is CASTPEGGIRQYF.

This chain connects TRBV28 to TRBJ1-1, with no clear D. This CDR3 comprises 14 residues. With 8 bases removed from V and 3 bases from J, the gap between germline ends came to 16 bases. Germline lookup yields CDR1 MDHEN and CDR2 SYDVKM. In DNA, the CDR3 is TGTGCCAGCGGAGTTACGGGTTTCGACACTGAAGCTTTCTTT. Its translation: CASGVTGFDTEAFF.

The chain joins TRBV7-2 to TRBJ2-1; 7 bases align to TRBD2. CDR3 length: 17 residues. The V gene end was trimmed by 7 bases and the J gene end by 3 bases; junction bases not matched to a gene: 15. In germline, CDR1 is SGHTA, CDR2 FQGNSA. DNA of the CDR3: TGTGCCAGCATCCCATCTATAAGGAGCGGGATCTACAATGAGCAGTTCTTC. This encodes CASIPSIRSGIYNEQFF.

The gene calls are TRBV5-1 and TRBJ2-3; TRBD2 matches 15 bases. The CDR3 has 19 amino acids. V dropped 4 bases and J dropped 5; count of bases not matched to a gene: 14. Germline V gene sequence: CDR1 SGHRS, CDR2 YFSETQ. CDR3 region: CASSTGLAGGNLRGDTQYF. The CDR3 region has the DNA TGCGCCAGCAGCACCGGACTAGCGGGAGGGAACCTCCGGGGAGATACGCAGTATTTT. The full variable domain, completed using reference TRBV5-1 and TRBJ2-3, is KAGVTQTPRYLIKTRGQQVTLSCSPISGHRSVSWYQQTPGQGLQFLFEYFSETQRNKGNFPGRFSGRQFSNSRSEMNVSTLELGDSALYLCASSTGLAGGNLRGDTQYFGPGTRLTVL.